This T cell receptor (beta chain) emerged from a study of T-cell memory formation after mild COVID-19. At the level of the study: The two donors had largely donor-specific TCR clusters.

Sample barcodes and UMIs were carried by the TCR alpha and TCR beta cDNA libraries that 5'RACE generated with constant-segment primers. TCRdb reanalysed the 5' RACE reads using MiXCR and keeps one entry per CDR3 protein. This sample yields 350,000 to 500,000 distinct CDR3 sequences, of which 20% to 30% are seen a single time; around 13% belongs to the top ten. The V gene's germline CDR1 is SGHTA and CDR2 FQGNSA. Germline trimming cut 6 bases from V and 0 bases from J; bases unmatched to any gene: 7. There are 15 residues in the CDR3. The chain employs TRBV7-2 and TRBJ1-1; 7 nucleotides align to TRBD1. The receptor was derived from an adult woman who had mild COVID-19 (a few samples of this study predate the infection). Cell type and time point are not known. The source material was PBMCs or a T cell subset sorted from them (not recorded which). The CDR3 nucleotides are TGTGCCAGCAGTTTAACAGGGGTCATGAACACTGAAGCTTTCTTT. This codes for CASSLTGVMNTEAFF.